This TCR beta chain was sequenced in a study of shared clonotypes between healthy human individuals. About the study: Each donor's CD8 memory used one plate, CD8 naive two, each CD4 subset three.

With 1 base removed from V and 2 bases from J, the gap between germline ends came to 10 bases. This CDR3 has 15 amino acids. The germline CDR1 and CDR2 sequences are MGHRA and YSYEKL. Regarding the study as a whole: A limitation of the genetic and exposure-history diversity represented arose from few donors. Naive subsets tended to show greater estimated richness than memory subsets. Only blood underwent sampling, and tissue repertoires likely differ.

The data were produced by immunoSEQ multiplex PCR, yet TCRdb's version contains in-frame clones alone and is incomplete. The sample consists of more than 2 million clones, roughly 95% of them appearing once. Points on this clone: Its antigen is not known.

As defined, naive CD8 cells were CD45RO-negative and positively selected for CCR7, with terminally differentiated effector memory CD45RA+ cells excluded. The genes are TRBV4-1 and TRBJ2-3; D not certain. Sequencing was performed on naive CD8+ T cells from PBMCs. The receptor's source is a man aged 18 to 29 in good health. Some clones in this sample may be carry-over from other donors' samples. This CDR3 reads CASSQVPDPTDTQYF. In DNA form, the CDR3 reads TGCGCCAGCAGCCAAGTTCCCGACCCCACAGATACGCAGTATTTT.